Listed below are T cell receptor beta chains from one sample, sequenced in a study of T cells after yellow fever vaccination. TCRdb independently ran MiXCR on the 5' RACE reads; one entry per CDR3 protein. This table holds 100,000 to 150,000 distinct CDR3 sequences, about 7.4% found once. Specimen: CD4+ T cells sorted from PBMCs, collected about 10 days after the first yellow fever vaccination. The receptors were gathered from a man younger than 35 who received the YFV17D yellow fever vaccine. Both conserved end residues are part of each CDR3. A D gene is named only where the DNA matches it firmly. Size is omitted from some rows. Given values are once, few, many or a class for expanded clones.

v_call,clone_size,d_call,j_call,cdr3_aa,cdr3_nt
TRBV9,few,TRBD1,TRBJ2-5,CASSVAEGAAETQYF,TGTGCCAGCAGCGTAGCTGAGGGGGCTGCGGAGACCCAGTACTTC
TRBV7-7,.,TRBD2,TRBJ2-5,CASSLSPLAGATQETQYF,TGTGCCAGCAGCCTCTCTCCATTAGCGGGGGCCACCCAAGAGACCCAGTACTTC
TRBV12-3/TRBV12-4,many,.,TRBJ1-1,CASSLSLNTEAFF,TGTGCCAGCAGTTTGTCCCTTAACACTGAAGCTTTCTTT
TRBV12-3/TRBV12-4,many,.,TRBJ2-3,CASSLWGADTQYF,TGTGCCAGCAGTTTATGGGGAGCAGATACGCAGTATTTT
TRBV7-6,few,.,TRBJ2-7,CASSPTAGAPPQTYEQYF,TGTGCCAGCAGCCCCACTGCGGGGGCCCCTCCTCAAACCTACGAGCAGTACTTC
TRBV7-2,.,.,TRBJ2-5,CASSGYSHQETQYF,TGTGCCAGCAGCGGCTACAGCCACCAAGAGACCCAGTACTTC
TRBV14,.,TRBD1,TRBJ2-2,CASNQDMRGQVNTGELFF,TGTGCCAGCAACCAAGATATGAGGGGGCAAGTGAACACCGGGGAGCTGTTTTTT
TRBV29-1,many,.,TRBJ2-3,CSVGWERDVGTQYF,TGCAGCGTTGGATGGGAGAGGGACGTCGGCACGCAGTATTTT
TRBV6-2/TRBV6-3,.,.,TRBJ2-1,CASGGHEQFF,TGTGCCAGCGGGGGGCATGAGCAGTTCTTC
TRBV6-2/TRBV6-3,many,.,TRBJ1-5,CASSYSNAPQHF,TGTGCCAGCAGTTACAGCAACGCGCCCCAGCATTTT
TRBV27,many,TRBD1,TRBJ2-2,CASRGTANTGELFF,TGTGCCAGCAGAGGGACAGCTAACACCGGGGAGCTGTTTTTT
TRBV20-1,many,.,TRBJ2-1,CSARRAGPLYNEQFF,TGCAGTGCTAGAAGAGCGGGTCCCCTTTACAATGAGCAGTTCTTC
TRBV12-3/TRBV12-4,few,.,TRBJ2-1,CASSLGNEQFF,TGTGCCAGCAGTTTAGGGAATGAGCAGTTCTTC
TRBV7-2,many,TRBD2,TRBJ2-3,CASSSPGLARDTQYF,TGTGCCAGCAGCTCCCCGGGACTAGCGAGGGATACGCAGTATTTT
TRBV12-3/TRBV12-4,few,TRBD1,TRBJ1-5,CASRWTGGAGNQPQHF,TGTGCCAGCAGGTGGACAGGGGGCGCGGGCAATCAGCCCCAGCATTTT
TRBV5-1,many,.,TRBJ1-2,CASSLQLGDGYTF,TGCGCCAGCAGCTTGCAATTGGGTGATGGCTACACCTTC
TRBV7-7,.,.,TRBJ2-5,CASSLGPRQETQYF,TGTGCCAGCAGCCTCGGACCCCGCCAAGAGACCCAGTACTTC
TRBV24-1,many,TRBD2,TRBJ2-3,CATSVAGAPDTQYF,TGTGCCACCAGTGTAGCGGGGGCCCCAGATACGCAGTATTTT
TRBV7-2,many,.,TRBJ2-5,CASLDGPYPQETQYF,TGTGCCAGCCTGGACGGCCCCTATCCTCAAGAGACCCAGTACTTC
TRBV20-1,many,.,TRBJ2-5,CSARGGGETQYF,TGCAGTGCTAGAGGGGGAGGAGAGACCCAGTACTTC
TRBV6-1,.,.,TRBJ2-7,CASSPYPRGTYEQYF,TGTGCCAGCAGTCCATACCCCAGGGGCACCTACGAGCAGTACTTC
TRBV25-1,few,.,TRBJ2-7,CASSEYPDYEQYF,TGTGCCAGCAGTGAATATCCAGACTACGAGCAGTACTTC
TRBV7-2,many,.,TRBJ2-3,CASSLGDRLSTDTQYF,TGTGCCAGCAGCTTAGGAGACAGGCTTAGCACAGATACGCAGTATTTT
TRBV7-8,many,.,TRBJ2-5,CASSLQGAGGETQYF,TGTGCCAGCAGCTTGCAGGGGGCGGGAGGAGAGACCCAGTACTTC
TRBV4-1,few,TRBD2,TRBJ2-3,CASSQAVAGVPWGTDTQYF,TGCGCCAGCAGCCAAGCTGTAGCGGGGGTACCTTGGGGCACAGATACGCAGTATTTT
TRBV5-1,many,TRBD1,TRBJ1-6,CASSPGQGALNSPLHF,TGCGCCAGCAGCCCGGGACAGGGGGCGCTGAATTCACCCCTCCACTTT
TRBV2,.,TRBD2,TRBJ2-4,CASSGTSGGLAKNIQYF,TGTGCCAGCAGTGGAACTAGCGGGGGCCTAGCCAAAAACATTCAGTACTTC
TRBV5-1,.,.,TRBJ1-2,CASSLVVRSNYGYTF,TGCGCCAGCAGCTTGGTTGTTAGGTCTAACTATGGCTACACCTTC
TRBV7-2,many,.,TRBJ1-4,CASSRGGSNEKLFF,TGTGCCAGCAGTAGAGGGGGTTCTAATGAAAAACTGTTTTTT
TRBV4-1,many,TRBD1,TRBJ2-5,CASSQGQTPLYQETQYF,TGCGCCAGCAGCCAGGGACAGACCCCACTCTACCAAGAGACCCAGTACTTC
TRBV5-6,few,.,TRBJ2-7,CASSLILNEQYF,TGTGCCAGCAGCTTGATCCTGAACGAGCAGTACTTC
TRBV6-6,many,TRBD1,TRBJ1-3,CASQGASGNTIYF,TGTGCCAGCCAGGGGGCGTCTGGAAACACCATATATTTT
TRBV5-4,.,.,TRBJ2-1,CASSLAPEDNEQFF,TGTGCCAGCAGCTTGGCCCCCGAGGACAATGAGCAGTTCTTC